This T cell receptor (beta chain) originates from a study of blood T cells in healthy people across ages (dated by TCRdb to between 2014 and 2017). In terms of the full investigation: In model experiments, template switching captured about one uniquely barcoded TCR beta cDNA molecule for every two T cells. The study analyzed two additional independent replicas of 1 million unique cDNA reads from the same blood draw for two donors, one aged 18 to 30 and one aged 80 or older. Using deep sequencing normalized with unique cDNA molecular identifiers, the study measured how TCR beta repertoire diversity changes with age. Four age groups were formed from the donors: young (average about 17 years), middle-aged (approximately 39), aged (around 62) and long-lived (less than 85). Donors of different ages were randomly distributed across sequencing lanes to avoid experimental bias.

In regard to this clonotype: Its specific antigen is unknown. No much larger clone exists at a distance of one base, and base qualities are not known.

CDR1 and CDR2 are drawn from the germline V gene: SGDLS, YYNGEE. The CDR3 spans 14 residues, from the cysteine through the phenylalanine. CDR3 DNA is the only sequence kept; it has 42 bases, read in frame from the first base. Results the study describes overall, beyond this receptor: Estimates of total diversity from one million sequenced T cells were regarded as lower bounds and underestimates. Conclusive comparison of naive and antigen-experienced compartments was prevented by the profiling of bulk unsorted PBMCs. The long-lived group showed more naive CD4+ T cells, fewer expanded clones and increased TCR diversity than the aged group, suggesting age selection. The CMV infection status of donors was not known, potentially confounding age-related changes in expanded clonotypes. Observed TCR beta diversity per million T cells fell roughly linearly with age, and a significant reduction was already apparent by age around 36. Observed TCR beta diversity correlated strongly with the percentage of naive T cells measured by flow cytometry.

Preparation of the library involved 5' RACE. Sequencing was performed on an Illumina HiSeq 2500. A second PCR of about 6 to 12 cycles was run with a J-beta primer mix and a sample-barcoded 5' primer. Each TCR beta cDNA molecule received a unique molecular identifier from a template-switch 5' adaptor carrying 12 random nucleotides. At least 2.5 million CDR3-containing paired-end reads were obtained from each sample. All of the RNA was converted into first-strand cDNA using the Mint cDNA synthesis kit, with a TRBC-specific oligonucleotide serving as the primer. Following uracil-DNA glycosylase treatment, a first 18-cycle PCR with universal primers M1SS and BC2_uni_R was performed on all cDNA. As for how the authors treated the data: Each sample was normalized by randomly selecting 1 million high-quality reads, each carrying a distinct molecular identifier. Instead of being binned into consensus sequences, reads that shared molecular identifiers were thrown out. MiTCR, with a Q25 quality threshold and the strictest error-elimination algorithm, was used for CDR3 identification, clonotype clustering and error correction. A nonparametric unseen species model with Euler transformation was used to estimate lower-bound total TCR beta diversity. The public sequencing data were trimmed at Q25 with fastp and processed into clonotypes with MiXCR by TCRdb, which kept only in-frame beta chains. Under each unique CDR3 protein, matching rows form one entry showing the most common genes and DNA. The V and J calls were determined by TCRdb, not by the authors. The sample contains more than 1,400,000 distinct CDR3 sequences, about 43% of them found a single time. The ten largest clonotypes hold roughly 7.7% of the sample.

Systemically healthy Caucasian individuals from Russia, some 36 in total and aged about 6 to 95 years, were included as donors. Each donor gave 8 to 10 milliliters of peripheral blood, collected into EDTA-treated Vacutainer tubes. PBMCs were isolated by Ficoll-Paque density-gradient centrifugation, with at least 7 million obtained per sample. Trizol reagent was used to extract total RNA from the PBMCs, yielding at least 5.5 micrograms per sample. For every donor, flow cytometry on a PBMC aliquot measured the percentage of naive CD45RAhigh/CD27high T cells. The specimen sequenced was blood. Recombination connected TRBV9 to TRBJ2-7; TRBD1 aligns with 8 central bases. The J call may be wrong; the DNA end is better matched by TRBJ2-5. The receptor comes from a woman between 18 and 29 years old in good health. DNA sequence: TGTGCCAGCAGCGTAGGACAGGGGATAGAGACCCAGTACTTC. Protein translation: CASSVGQGIETQYF.